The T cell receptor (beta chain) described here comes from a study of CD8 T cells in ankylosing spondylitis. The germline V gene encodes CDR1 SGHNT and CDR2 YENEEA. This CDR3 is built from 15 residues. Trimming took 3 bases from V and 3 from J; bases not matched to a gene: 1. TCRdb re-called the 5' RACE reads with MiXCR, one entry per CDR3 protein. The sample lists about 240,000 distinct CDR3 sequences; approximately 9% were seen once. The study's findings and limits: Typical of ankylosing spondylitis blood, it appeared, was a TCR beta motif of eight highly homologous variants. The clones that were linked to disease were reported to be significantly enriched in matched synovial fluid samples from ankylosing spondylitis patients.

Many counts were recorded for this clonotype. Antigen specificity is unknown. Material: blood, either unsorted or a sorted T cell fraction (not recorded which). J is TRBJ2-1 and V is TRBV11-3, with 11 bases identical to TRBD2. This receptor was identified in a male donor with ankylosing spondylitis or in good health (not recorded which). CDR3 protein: CASSFLAGGYNEQFF. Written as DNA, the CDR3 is TGTGCCAGCAGCTTCCTAGCGGGGGGCTACAATGAGCAGTTCTTC. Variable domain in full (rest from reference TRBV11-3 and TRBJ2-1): EAGVVQSPRYKIIEKKQPVAFWCNPISGHNTLYWYLQNLGQGPELLIRYENEEAVDDSQLPKDRFSAERLKGVDSTLKIQPAELGDSAVYLCASSFLAGGYNEQFFGPGTRLTVL.